Listed here are 13 T cell receptor beta chains from one sample, sequenced in a study of tumor and adjacent non-tumor tissue in lung cancer. RNA was extracted from bulk tissue without any cell sorting. The normal lung tissue was taken more than 3 cm from the tumor edge. A modified ARM-PCR protocol with three rounds of nested PCR amplified TCRbeta. Using its own MiXCR run on the multiplex PCR reads, TCRdb lists one record per CDR3 protein. The data contain 40,000 to 45,000 distinct CDR3 sequences, roughly 60% of them seen just once; the ten biggest clones take up 45%. Sequencing used distant non-tumor lung tissue. The receptors stem from a man in his fifties with non-small cell lung cancer.

Many counts were recorded for this clonotype. Compared with germline, one end of the junction differs, possibly owing to a read error. V usage is TRBV28 and J usage is TRBJ1-6; D gene ambiguous. Germline V gene sequence: CDR1 MDHEN, CDR2 SYDVKM. This CDR3 contains 14 residues. CDR3 sequence reads: CASTLSAWNSPLHF. The CDR3 nucleotides are TGTGCCAGCACTTTAAGTGCGTGGAATTCACCCCTCCACTTT.

A few counts support this clonotype. This chain links TRBV7-9 with TRBJ1-3, with 8 bases that match TRBD1. The CDR3 sequence is 15 residues long. CDR1 is SEHNR and CDR2 is FQNEAQ in the germline V gene (reference sequence). The trim removed 2 bases at V and 10 bases at J, leaving 10 bases unmatched. Written as DNA, the CDR3 is TGTGCCAGCAGCTTAAAGGGGACAGGCCCTGGGACCATATATTTT. Residues: CASSLKGTGPGTIYF.

A remark on this clonotype: This may come from a read error, since a much larger clone is one base off. The rearrangement joins TRBV4-1 to TRBJ1-3; no definite D call. This CDR3 comprises 12 residues. The germline CDR1 and CDR2 sequences are MGHRA and YSYEKL. CDR3 residues: CASSQDLRTMYF. The CDR3 DNA is TGCGCCAGCAGCCAAGATCTTCGTACCATGTATTTT.

This clonotype was detected many times. The chain uses TRBV4-1 and TRBJ2-3; D may be TRBD1 (5 bases). The CDR3 totals 12 residues. The V end lost 0 bases, the J end lost 9 bases, and 7 bases lay between the germline ends. Germline CDR1 MGHRA, CDR2 YSYEKL. The CDR3 DNA follows: TGCGCCAGCAGCCAAGATAGGGGAACGCAGTATTTT. This gives the protein CASSQDRGTQYF.

This sequence joins TRBV6-5 and TRBJ2-3; 10 bases map to TRBD1. The germline CDR1 and CDR2 sequences are MNHEY and SVGAGI. Trimming at V came to 4 bases and at J to 3 bases, leaving 7 bases not matched to a gene. This CDR3 region has 16 residues. Here the CDR3 DNA reads TGTGCCAGCAGTTTGGGACAGGGGTACTTAACAGATACGCAGTATTTT. It is translated as CASSLGQGYLTDTQYF.

V is TRBV6-1 and J is TRBJ1-1, with TRBD1 identical over 9 bases. J was trimmed by 6 bases and V by 11 bases; bases with no gene match: 10. There are 13 residues in the CDR3. Germline CDR1 is MNHNS and CDR2 is SASEGT. CDR3 in amino acids: CAGGQGRRSEAFF. The CDR3, as DNA: TGTGCCGGGGGACAGGGACGAAGGTCTGAAGCTTTCTTT.

Comment on this clonotype: The junction and the germline gene differ at one end; a read error may be behind it. The chain has TRBV4-1 and TRBJ2-7, with 9 nucleotides matching TRBD1. The CDR3 runs 16 residues. Germline values: CDR1 MGHRA, CDR2 YSYEKL. The CDR3 protein is CASSKPGTGPSYKQYF. Here the CDR3 DNA reads TGCGCCAGCAGCAAACCCGGGACAGGGCCCTCCTACAAGCAGTACTTC.

On this clonotype: This may be a read error: a much more frequent sequence differs by one nucleotide. The rearrangement joins TRBV13 to TRBJ2-7; TRBD2 is a possible D gene (6 bases). Germline-derived CDR1 and CDR2 are PRHDT and FYEKMQ (reference sequence). The CDR3 totals 14 residues. V dropped 8 bases and J dropped 1 base, with 15 bases sitting between them. Here the CDR3 DNA reads TGTGCCAGCGGCCCGACTAGGGGATCCTACGAGCAGTACTTC. Its protein product is CASGPTRGSYEQYF.

The chain combines TRBV10-2 with TRBJ2-5; D call uncertain. Trimming took 6 bases from V and 13 from J, leaving 24 bases between them. This CDR3 spans 14 amino acids. Germline CDR1 reads WSHSY; CDR2 reads SAAADI. CDR3 sequence reads: CASSLSRVQETLYF. The CDR3 DNA follows: TGCGCCAGCAGCCTTTCGAGAGTGCAAGAGACCTTGTACTTC.

About this clonotype itself: One end of the junction does not line up with germline, which may come from a read error. The CDR3 sequence: CSVHWTGGIGVNVLTF. CDR3 coding DNA: TGCAGCGTTCATTGGACAGGGGGCATTGGGGTCAACGTCCTGACTTTC. The chain recombines TRBV29-1 with TRBJ2-6, with 11 bases fitting TRBD1. This CDR3 has 16 residues. Germline lookup yields CDR1 SQVTM and CDR2 ANQGSEA.

This clonotype was seen more than once but under ten times. A much larger clone is a single base away; this may be a read error. The chain recombines TRBV5-1 with TRBJ2-7; D gene unclear. CDR1 SGHRS and CDR2 YFSETQ come from the germline V gene. This CDR3 is 13 amino acids long. The DNA for the CDR3 is TGCGCCAGCAGCTTGGATTTTTGGTACGTGCAGTACTTC. It is translated as CASSLDFWYVQYF.

This clonotype was seen a handful of times. A much larger clone differs by one base, so this may be a read error. This chain connects TRBV28 to TRBJ2-3, with 7 bases fitting TRBD1. Germline V gene data show CDR1 as MDHEN and CDR2 as SYDVKM. This CDR3 region has 12 residues. CDR3: CVHSTGTDTQYF. The CDR3 DNA reads as TGTGTCCATTCGACAGGGACAGATACGCAGTATTTT.

This chain links TRBV18 with TRBJ1-5; 8 bases map to TRBD1. Germline CDR1 KGHSH, CDR2 LQKENI. The CDR3 is made up of 15 amino acids. Losses at the gene ends were 6 bases for V and 2 bases for J; bases not matched to a gene: 6. The CDR3 is CASSRQGNGNQPQHF. CDR3 nucleotides: TGTGCCAGCTCGAGACAGGGGAATGGCAATCAGCCCCAGCATTTT.